The entry that follows covers one T cell receptor beta chain sequence. The antigen remains unidentified. When sampled, the donors appeared nominally healthy, though they likely had unrecorded immune exposures. The data were taken from a study of cytomegalovirus exposure and HLA in healthy donors. Study in general: Among the approximately 400 donors who were genotyped, approximately 83% fell in the genetic ancestry cluster that is associated with self-reported Caucasian donors. Study results and limitations: Apparent HLA restriction characterized most CMV-associated TCR beta chains in a later analysis. Within an earlier analysis, most TCR beta V segments proved productive either about 87% or about 30% of the time.

The PCR had 60 Vbeta and 13 Jbeta primers. Some clones are missing from TCRdb's copy, which holds only in-frame ones; the method was immunoSEQ multiplex PCR. The sample contains about 190,000 clones, 80% of which appear only once. Germline-derived CDR1 and CDR2 are SGHKS and YYEKEE (reference sequence). Trimming took 6 bases from V and 10 from J; bases not matched to a gene: 17. The CDR3 is 18 residues long. This sequence originates from a woman in her thirties or forties in good health and CMV-seronegative. The sample was PBMCs. The chain combines TRBV5-5 with TRBJ2-1, with 15 bases identical to TRBD2. The CDR3 DNA is TGTGCCAGCAACAACCTACACGGGACTAGCGGGAGGTTTGGGGAGCAGTTCTTC. It specifies CASNNLHGTSGRFGEQFF.